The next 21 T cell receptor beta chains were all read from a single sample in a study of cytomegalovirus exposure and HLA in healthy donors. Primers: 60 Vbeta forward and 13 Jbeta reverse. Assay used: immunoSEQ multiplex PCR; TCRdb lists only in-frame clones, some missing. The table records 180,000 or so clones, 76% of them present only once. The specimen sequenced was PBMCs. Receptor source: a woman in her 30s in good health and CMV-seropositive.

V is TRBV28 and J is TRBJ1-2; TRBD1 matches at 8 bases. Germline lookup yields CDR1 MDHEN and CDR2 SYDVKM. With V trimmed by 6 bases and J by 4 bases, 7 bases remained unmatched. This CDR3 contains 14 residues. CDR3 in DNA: TGTGCCAGCAGGCCAGGACAGGGCCTCTATGGCTACACCTTC. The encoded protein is CASRPGQGLYGYTF.

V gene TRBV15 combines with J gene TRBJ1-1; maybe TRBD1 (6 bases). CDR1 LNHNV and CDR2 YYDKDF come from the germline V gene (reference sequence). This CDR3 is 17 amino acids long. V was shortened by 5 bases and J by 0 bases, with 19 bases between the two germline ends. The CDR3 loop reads CATSAERTEDMNTEAFF. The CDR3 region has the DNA TGTGCCACCAGCGCAGAGAGGACAGAAGACATGAACACTGAAGCTTTCTTT.

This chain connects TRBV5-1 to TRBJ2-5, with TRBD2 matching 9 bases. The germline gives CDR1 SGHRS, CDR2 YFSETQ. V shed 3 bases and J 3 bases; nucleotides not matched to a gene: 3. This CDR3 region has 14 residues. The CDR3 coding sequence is TGCGCCAGCAGCTACGGACTAGCGAAAGAGACCCAGTACTTC. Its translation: CASSYGLAKETQYF. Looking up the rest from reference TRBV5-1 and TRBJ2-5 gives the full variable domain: KAGVTQTPRYLIKTRGQQVTLSCSPISGHRSVSWYQQTPGQGLQFLFEYFSETQRNKGNFPGRFSGRQFSNSRSEMNVSTLELGDSALYLCASSYGLAKETQYFGPGTRLLVL.

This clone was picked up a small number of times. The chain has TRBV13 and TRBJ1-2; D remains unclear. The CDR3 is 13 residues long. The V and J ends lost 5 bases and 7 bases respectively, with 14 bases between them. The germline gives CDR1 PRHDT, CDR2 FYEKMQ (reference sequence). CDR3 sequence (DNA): TGTGCCAGCAGCCGACCGATGACGGGTGGCTACACCTTC. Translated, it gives CASSRPMTGGYTF.

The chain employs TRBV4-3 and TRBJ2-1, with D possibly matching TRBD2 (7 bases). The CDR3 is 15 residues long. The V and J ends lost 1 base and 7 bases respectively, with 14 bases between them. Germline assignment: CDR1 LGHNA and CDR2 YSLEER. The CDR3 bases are TGCGCCAGCAGCCAAGGCGGGGGCCAGTCTAATGAGCAGTTCTTC. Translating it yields CASSQGGGQSNEQFF.

Written as DNA, the CDR3 is TGTGCCAGCAGCTACCGACCCTTCCGAGGACAGGGGGGGTATGCTCGTTGGGAAAAACTGTTTTTT. Translating it yields CASSYRPFRGQGGYARWEKLFF. The V call is TRBV7-6, the J call TRBJ1-4; 10 bases are a match to TRBD1. This CDR3 has 22 amino acids. Trimming at V came to 4 bases and at J to 8 bases, leaving 28 bases not matched to a gene. The germline V gene has CDR1 SGHVS and CDR2 FNYEAQ.

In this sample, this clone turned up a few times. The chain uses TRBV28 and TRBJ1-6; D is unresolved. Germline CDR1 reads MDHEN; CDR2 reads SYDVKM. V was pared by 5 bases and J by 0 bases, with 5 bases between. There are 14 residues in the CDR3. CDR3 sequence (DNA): TGTGCCAGCAGTCCGAGCTCCTATAATTCACCCCTCCACTTT. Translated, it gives CASSPSSYNSPLHF.

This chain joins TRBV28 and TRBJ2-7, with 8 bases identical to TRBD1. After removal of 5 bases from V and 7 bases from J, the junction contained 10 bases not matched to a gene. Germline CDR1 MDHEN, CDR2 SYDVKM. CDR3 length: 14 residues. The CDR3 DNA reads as TGTGCCAGCAGTAGGGGACAGGCCCGGGGGGAGCAGTACTTC. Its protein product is CASSRGQARGEQYF.

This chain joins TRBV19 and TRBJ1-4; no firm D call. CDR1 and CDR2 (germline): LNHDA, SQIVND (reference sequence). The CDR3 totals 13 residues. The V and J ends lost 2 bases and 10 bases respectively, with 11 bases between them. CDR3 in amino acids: CASSISTRRKLFF. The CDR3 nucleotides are TGTGCCAGTAGTATATCGACACGGCGAAAACTGTTTTTT.

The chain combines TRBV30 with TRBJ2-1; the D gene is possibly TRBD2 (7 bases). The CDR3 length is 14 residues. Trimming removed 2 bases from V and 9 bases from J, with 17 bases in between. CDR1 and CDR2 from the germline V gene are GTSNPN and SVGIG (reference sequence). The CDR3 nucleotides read TGTGCCTGGAGTCCGGGGGGCAGGGCCGGTGAGCAGTTCTTC. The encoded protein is CAWSPGGRAGEQFF.

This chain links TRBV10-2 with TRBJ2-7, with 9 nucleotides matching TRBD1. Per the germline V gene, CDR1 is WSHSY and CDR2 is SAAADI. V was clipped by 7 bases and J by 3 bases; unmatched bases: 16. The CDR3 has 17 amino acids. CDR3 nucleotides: TGCGCCAGCACCGAGAAGGGGTGGGGACAGGGAAGCTACGAGCAGTACTTC. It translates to CASTEKGWGQGSYEQYF.

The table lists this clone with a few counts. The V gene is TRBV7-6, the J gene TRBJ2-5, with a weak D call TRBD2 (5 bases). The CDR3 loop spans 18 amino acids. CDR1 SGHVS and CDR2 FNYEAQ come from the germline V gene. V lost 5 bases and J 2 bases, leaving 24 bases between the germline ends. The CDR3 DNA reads TGTGCCAGCAGCCCTCTGGCTAGCAGGCTCCGCACTCAAGAGACCCAGTACTTC. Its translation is CASSPLASRLRTQETQYF. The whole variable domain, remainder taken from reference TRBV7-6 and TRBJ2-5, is GAGVSQSPRYKVTKRGQDVALRCDPISGHVSLYWYRQALGQGPEFLTYFNYEAQQDKSGLPNDRFSAERPEGSISTLTIQRTEQRDSAMYRCASSPLASRLRTQETQYFGPGTRLLVL.

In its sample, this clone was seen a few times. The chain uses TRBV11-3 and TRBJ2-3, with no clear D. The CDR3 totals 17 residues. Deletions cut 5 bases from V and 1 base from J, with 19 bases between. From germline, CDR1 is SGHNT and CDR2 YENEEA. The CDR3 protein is CASSTPFGPKRTDTQYF. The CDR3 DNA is TGTGCCAGCAGCACCCCTTTTGGGCCAAAACGCACAGATACGCAGTATTTT.

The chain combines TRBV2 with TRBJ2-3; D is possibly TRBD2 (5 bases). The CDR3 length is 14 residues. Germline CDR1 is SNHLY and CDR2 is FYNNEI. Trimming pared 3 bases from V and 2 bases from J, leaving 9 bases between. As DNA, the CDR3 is TGTGCCAGCAGTGACCCGGGATCCACAGATACGCAGTATTTT. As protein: CASSDPGSTDTQYF.

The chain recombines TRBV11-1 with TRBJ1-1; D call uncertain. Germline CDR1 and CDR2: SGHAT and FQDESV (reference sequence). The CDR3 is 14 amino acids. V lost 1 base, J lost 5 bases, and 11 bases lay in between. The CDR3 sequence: CASSLDSLVTEAFF. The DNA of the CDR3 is TGTGCCAGCAGCTTAGACAGTTTAGTTACTGAAGCTTTCTTT.

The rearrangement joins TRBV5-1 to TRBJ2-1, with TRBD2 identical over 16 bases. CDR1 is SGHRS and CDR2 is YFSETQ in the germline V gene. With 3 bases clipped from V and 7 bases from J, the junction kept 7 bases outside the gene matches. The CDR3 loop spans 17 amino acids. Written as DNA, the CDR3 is TGCGCCAGCAGCTACCGGGGACTAGCGGGGGGGCGGAATGAGCAGTTCTTC. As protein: CASSYRGLAGGRNEQFF.

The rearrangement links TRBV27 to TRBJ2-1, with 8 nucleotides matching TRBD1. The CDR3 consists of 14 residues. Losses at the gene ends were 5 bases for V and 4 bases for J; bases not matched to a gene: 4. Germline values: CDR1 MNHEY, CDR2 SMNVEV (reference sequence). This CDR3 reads CASSDTGGYNEQFF. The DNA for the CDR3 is TGTGCCAGCAGTGATACAGGGGGGTACAATGAGCAGTTCTTC.

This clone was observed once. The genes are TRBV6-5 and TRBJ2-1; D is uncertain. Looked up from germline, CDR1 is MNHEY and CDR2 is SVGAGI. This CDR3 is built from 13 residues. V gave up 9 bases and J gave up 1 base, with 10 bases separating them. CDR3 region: CASSRESYNEQFF. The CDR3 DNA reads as TGTGCCAGTTCGAGAGAATCCTACAATGAGCAGTTCTTC.

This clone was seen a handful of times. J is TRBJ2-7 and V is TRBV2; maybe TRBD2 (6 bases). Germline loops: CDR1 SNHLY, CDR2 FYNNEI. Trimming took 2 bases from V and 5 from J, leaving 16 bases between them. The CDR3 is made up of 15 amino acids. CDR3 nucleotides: TGTGCCAGCAGTGAAACGCGGGGCCGAGCCGACGAGCAGTACTTC. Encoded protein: CASSETRGRADEQYF.

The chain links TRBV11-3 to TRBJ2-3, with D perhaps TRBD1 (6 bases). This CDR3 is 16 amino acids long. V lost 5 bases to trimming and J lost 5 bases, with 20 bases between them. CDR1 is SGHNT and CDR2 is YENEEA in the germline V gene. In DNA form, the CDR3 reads TGTGCCAGCAGCCCCCTGGGGGCTACAGAGCAAGATACGCAGTATTTT. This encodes CASSPLGATEQDTQYF.

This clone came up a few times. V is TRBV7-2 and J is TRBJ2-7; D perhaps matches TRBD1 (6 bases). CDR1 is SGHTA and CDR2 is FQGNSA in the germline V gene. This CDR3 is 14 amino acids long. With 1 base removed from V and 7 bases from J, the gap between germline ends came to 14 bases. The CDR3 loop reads CASSLEQGSREQYF. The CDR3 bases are TGTGCCAGCAGCTTAGAACAGGGATCTCGGGAGCAGTACTTC.